This T cell receptor (beta chain) was documented in a study of T cell responses to AZD1222 COVID-19 vaccine. The repertoire was sequenced with immunoSEQ multiplex PCR; TCRdb's copy has only in-frame clones and lacks some. The sample holds approximately 210,000 clones; around 94% are singletons and the top ten take around 1.7%. Germline CDR1 MDHEN, CDR2 SYDVKM. The ends lost 3 bases at V and 7 bases at J; junction bases unmatched: 5. The CDR3 covers 15 residues. In this sample, this clone turned up once. The material was peripheral blood, obtained 28 days after the second dose of the MenACWY control vaccine. J is TRBJ1-4 and V is TRBV28, with 10 bases fitting TRBD1. This receptor was identified in an adult who received the MenACWY meningococcal vaccine as a control. The CDR3, as DNA: TGTGCCAGCAGTTTGGTGGGACAGGGGAGTGAAAAACTGTTTTTT. Its protein product is CASSLVGQGSEKLFF.